This T cell receptor (beta chain) was identified in a study of blood T cell repertoires in COVID-19. Study overall: The samples span acute and convalescent COVID-19 from the United States, Italy and Spain. In each case, the material was cDNA or gDNA derived from T cells, B-cell-depleted T cells, or PBMCs.

The CDR3 spans 15 residues. V shed 3 bases, J shed 4 bases, and the junction held 8 bases outside the gene matches. Germline CDR1 and CDR2: SGHTA and FQGNSA. Per the original methods: Reference gene primers were amplified, and this amplification served to estimate nucleated cell counts. The data were produced by immunoSEQ multiplex PCR, yet TCRdb's version contains in-frame clones alone and is incomplete. The V and J calls and the clone size are those of that table, but D and trimming were determined from the DNA. This table holds some 120,000 clones, approximately 74% found once. V and J are TRBV7-2 and TRBJ1-2; 7 nucleotides align to TRBD1. Sequenced input: peripheral blood. This TCR came from a man aged 55 to 70 with acute or convalescent COVID-19. The CDR3 bases are TGTGCCAGCAGCTTCGGCTCAGGGGGGACCTATGGCTACACCTTC. Encoded protein: CASSFGSGGTYGYTF.